The 22 T cell receptor beta chains below come from one sample, sequenced in a study of blood T cell repertoires in COVID-19. Here immunoSEQ multiplex PCR was the method, and the copy in TCRdb shows in-frame clones only, minus some. The sample includes approximately 150,000 clones, around 86% of them seen just once. Sequencing input: peripheral blood. These receptors all stem from a man aged 50-59 years who had recovered from COVID-19.

V and J are TRBV15 and TRBJ2-7; tentative D call: TRBD2 (6 bases). V lost 4 bases and J 0 bases, leaving 16 bases between the germline ends. The CDR3 runs 16 residues. Germline V gene sequence: CDR1 LNHNV, CDR2 YYDKDF (reference sequence). The DNA of the CDR3 is TGTGCCACCAGCAAGACGCGTCGCGGGGACTCCTACGAGCAGTACTTC. As protein: CATSKTRRGDSYEQYF.

This chain connects TRBV7-2 to TRBJ2-3; TRBD1 is a possible D gene (6 bases). Trimming cost V 5 bases and J 0 bases, with 12 bases left between them. The germline gives CDR1 SGHTA, CDR2 FQGNSA. The length of the CDR3 is 15 residues. The CDR3 nucleotides are TGTGCCAGCAGCCCCCAGGGGTTTAGCACAGATACGCAGTATTTT. Residues: CASSPQGFSTDTQYF.

The table lists this clone with a count of one. The V call is TRBV7-2, the J call TRBJ2-2; D not certain. The germline gives CDR1 SGHTA, CDR2 FQGNSA. CDR3 size: 14 residues. Trimming shortened V by 5 bases and J by 3 bases, and 10 bases separated the two germline ends. The CDR3 sequence is CASSAYRYTGELFF. CDR3 bases: TGTGCCAGCAGCGCCTACAGATACACCGGGGAGCTGTTTTTT.

V is TRBV19 and J is TRBJ2-2; D ambiguous. V was cut by 7 bases and J by 1 base, with 13 bases left in between. This CDR3 contains 15 residues. CDR1 and CDR2 from the germline V gene are LNHDA and SQIVND (reference sequence). The CDR3 DNA is TGTGCCAGTACCCACCCTCGACTGAACACCGGGGAGCTGTTTTTT. It translates to CASTHPRLNTGELFF.

This clone was picked up one time. The V call is TRBV9, the J call TRBJ2-7; D may be TRBD1 (5 bases). The CDR3 runs to 14 residues. Trimming cost V 0 bases and J 4 bases, with 11 bases left between them. Germline lookup yields CDR1 SGDLS and CDR2 YYNGEE. For the CDR3, the DNA is TGTGCCAGCAGCGTAGAAGGACATACATACGAGCAGTACTTC. Translated, it gives CASSVEGHTYEQYF. The variable domain in full, completed from reference TRBV9 and TRBJ2-7, reads DSGVTQTPKHLITATGQRVTLRCSPRSGDLSVYWYQQSLDQGLQFLIQYYNGEERAKGNILERFSAQQFPDLHSELNLSSLELGDSALYFCASSVEGHTYEQYFGPGTRLTVT.

The chain joins TRBV6-2 or TRBV6-3 to TRBJ2-3, with unresolved D. Germline V lookup: CDR1 MNHEY, CDR2 SVGEGT. CDR3 size: 12 residues. Deletions cut 2 bases from V and 5 bases from J, with 5 bases between. DNA for the CDR3: TGTGCCAGCAGTTACAACGGAGATACGCAGTATTTT. This codes for CASSYNGDTQYF.

The chain is built from TRBV19 and TRBJ1-5; D gene unclear. Germline V gene sequence: CDR1 LNHDA, CDR2 SQIVND (reference sequence). Trimming took 7 bases from V and 0 from J, leaving 10 bases between them. This CDR3 has 14 residues. DNA for the CDR3: TGTGCCAGTATGAGAGAGTATAGCAATCAGCCCCAGCATTTT. It encodes CASMREYSNQPQHF.

V and J are TRBV18 and TRBJ2-2; possible D gene TRBD2, 5 bases. Per germline, CDR1 KGHSH and CDR2 LQKENI. The CDR3 loop spans 17 amino acids. Deletions cut 2 bases from V and 0 bases from J, with 13 bases between. The chain's CDR3 is CASSPLEVSANTGELFF. The CDR3 DNA sequence: TGTGCCAGCTCACCATTGGAGGTCTCCGCGAACACCGGGGAGCTGTTTTTT.

This chain uses TRBV5-8 with TRBJ1-1, with 9 bases identical to TRBD1. Trimming at V came to 1 base and at J to 4 bases, leaving 8 bases not matched to a gene. The CDR3 spans 16 residues. The germline gives CDR1 SGHTS, CDR2 YDEGEE. As DNA, the CDR3 is TGTGCCAGCAGCTTGTGGGACAGGGTGGCGGTCACTGAAGCTTTCTTT. It specifies CASSLWDRVAVTEAFF.

The genes are TRBV9 and TRBJ2-2, with a weak D call TRBD1 (6 bases). The CDR3 loop spans 16 amino acids. Germline V lookup: CDR1 SGDLS, CDR2 YYNGEE. The V gene lost 0 bases and the J gene lost 7 bases, with 16 bases spanning the gap. CDR3 amino acids: CASSVGTGHADGELFF. In DNA, the CDR3 is TGTGCCAGCAGCGTAGGGACGGGACACGCGGACGGGGAGCTGTTTTTT.

The chain is built from TRBV6-6 and TRBJ2-5, with 12 bases that match TRBD2. The CDR3 runs to 16 residues. The germline V gene encodes CDR1 MNHNY and CDR2 SVGAGI (reference sequence). The V and J ends lost 4 bases and 5 bases, in that order; junction bases with no gene match: 8. CDR3 DNA: TGTGCCAGCAGTTGGACTAGCGGGGAGGCAGGGGAGACCCAGTACTTC. It is translated as CASSWTSGEAGETQYF.

The genes are TRBV7-8 and TRBJ2-1; TRBD2 matches 12 bases. Germline values: CDR1 SGHVS, CDR2 FQNEAQ. This CDR3 contains 17 residues. The ends lost 0 bases at V and 8 bases at J; junction bases unmatched: 8. The chain's CDR3 is CASSLALSSGGVDEQFF. The CDR3, as DNA: TGTGCCAGCAGCTTAGCGTTGTCTAGCGGGGGGGTAGATGAGCAGTTCTTC.

The genes are TRBV18 and TRBJ1-2; D gene uncertain. CDR1 and CDR2 (germline): KGHSH, LQKENI. The CDR3 spans 15 residues. V lost 2 bases and J 4 bases, leaving 14 bases between the germline ends. The CDR3 region is CASSPVAEGSYGYTF. The CDR3 nucleotides are TGTGCCAGCTCACCAGTTGCAGAGGGTAGCTATGGCTACACCTTC.

The chain recombines TRBV7-2 with TRBJ2-1, with TRBD1 identical over 8 bases. This CDR3 has 15 amino acids. Trimming took 5 bases from V and 3 from J; bases not matched to a gene: 6. Germline lookup yields CDR1 SGHTA and CDR2 FQGNSA. CDR3 sequence reads: CASSPSGGLYNEQFF. The DNA for the CDR3 is TGTGCCAGCAGCCCATCAGGGGGCCTCTACAATGAGCAGTTCTTC.

The genes are TRBV4-3 and TRBJ1-1; perhaps TRBD1 as D (6 bases). V was trimmed by 0 bases and J by 4 bases, leaving 15 bases between them. This CDR3 has 16 amino acids. The germline CDR1 and CDR2 sequences are LGHNA and YSLEER. CDR3 sequence (DNA): TGCGCCAGCAGCCAAGACGGGCAGGGGCTGGGCACTGAAGCTTTCTTT. It translates to CASSQDGQGLGTEAFF.

The chain combines TRBV28 with TRBJ1-5; 11 positions match TRBD1. V was clipped by 5 bases and J by 2 bases; unmatched bases: 8. Germline V gene sequence: CDR1 MDHEN, CDR2 SYDVKM. CDR3 length: 17 amino acids. The chain's CDR3 is CASSHPGQGDRNQPQHF. For the CDR3, the DNA is TGTGCCAGCAGTCACCCGGGACAGGGGGATCGCAATCAGCCCCAGCATTTT.

V usage is TRBV5-1 and J usage is TRBJ2-1; 7 bases are a match to TRBD2. The CDR3 runs to 16 residues. Germline V gene sequence: CDR1 SGHRS, CDR2 YFSETQ. The trim removed 0 bases at V and 5 bases at J, leaving 8 bases unmatched. CDR3 residues: CASSLAVASGHNEQFF. The CDR3 bases are TGCGCCAGCAGCTTGGCCGTGGCTAGCGGACACAATGAGCAGTTCTTC.

The chain is built from TRBV4-2 and TRBJ2-3; 14 nucleotides line up with TRBD2. In germline, CDR1 is LGHNA, CDR2 YNFKEQ. This CDR3 has 19 amino acids. After removal of 1 base from V and 5 bases from J, the junction contained 11 bases not matched to a gene. CDR3 in DNA: TGTGCCAGCAGCCAAGGGGCTGGACTAGCGGGGGGTCCCCGAGATACGCAGTATTTT. Translated: CASSQGAGLAGGPRDTQYF.

The chain employs TRBV30 and TRBJ2-2, with D tentatively TRBD1 (6 bases). Per the germline V gene, CDR1 is GTSNPN and CDR2 is SVGIG (reference sequence). Trimming removed 4 bases from V and 5 bases from J, with 8 bases in between. This CDR3 has 12 amino acids. CDR3 coding DNA: TGTGCCTGGAAACAGGGAACCGGGGAGCTGTTTTTT. Its translation: CAWKQGTGELFF. The full variable domain, rest sourced from reference TRBV30 and TRBJ2-2, is SQTIHQWPATLVQPVGSPLSLECTVEGTSNPNLYWYRQAAGRGLQLLFYSVGIGQISSEVPQNLSASRPQDRQFILSSKKLLLSDSGFYLCAWKQGTGELFFGEGSRLTVL.

The chain recombines TRBV10-3 with TRBJ1-1, with D tentatively TRBD1 (5 bases). Trimming removed 6 bases at V and 1 base at J, with 12 bases between. Germline CDR1 and CDR2: ENHRY and SYGVKD. The CDR3 has 14 amino acids. The CDR3: CAISPGTSNTEAFF. The CDR3 coding sequence is TGTGCCATCAGCCCCGGGACTTCGAACACTGAAGCTTTCTTT.

The V gene is TRBV7-9, the J gene TRBJ2-5, with a possible D match to TRBD2 (6 bases). This CDR3 comprises 14 residues. CDR1 SEHNR and CDR2 FQNEAQ come from the germline V gene (reference sequence). V lost 5 bases and J 8 bases, leaving 18 bases between the germline ends. CDR3 DNA sequence: TGTGCCAGCAGCCCGGGAGACAGTGAAAATACCCAGTACTTC. Translation: CASSPGDSENTQYF. Looking up the rest from reference TRBV7-9 and TRBJ2-5 gives the full variable domain: DTGVSQNPRHKITKRGQNVTFRCDPISEHNRLYWYRQTLGQGPEFLTYFQNEAQLEKSRLLSDRFSAERPKGSFSTLEIQRTEQGDSAMYLCASSPGDSENTQYFGPGTRLLVL.

The rearrangement joins TRBV7-2 to TRBJ1-3; D may be TRBD1 (5 bases). The germline V gene has CDR1 SGHTA and CDR2 FQGNSA. The ends were cut back, 1 base at V and 3 bases at J, with 10 bases in the middle. The CDR3 sequence is 15 residues long. CDR3 protein: CASSLVQGNGNTIYF. Here the CDR3 DNA reads TGTGCCAGCAGCTTAGTGCAGGGAAATGGAAACACCATATATTTT.